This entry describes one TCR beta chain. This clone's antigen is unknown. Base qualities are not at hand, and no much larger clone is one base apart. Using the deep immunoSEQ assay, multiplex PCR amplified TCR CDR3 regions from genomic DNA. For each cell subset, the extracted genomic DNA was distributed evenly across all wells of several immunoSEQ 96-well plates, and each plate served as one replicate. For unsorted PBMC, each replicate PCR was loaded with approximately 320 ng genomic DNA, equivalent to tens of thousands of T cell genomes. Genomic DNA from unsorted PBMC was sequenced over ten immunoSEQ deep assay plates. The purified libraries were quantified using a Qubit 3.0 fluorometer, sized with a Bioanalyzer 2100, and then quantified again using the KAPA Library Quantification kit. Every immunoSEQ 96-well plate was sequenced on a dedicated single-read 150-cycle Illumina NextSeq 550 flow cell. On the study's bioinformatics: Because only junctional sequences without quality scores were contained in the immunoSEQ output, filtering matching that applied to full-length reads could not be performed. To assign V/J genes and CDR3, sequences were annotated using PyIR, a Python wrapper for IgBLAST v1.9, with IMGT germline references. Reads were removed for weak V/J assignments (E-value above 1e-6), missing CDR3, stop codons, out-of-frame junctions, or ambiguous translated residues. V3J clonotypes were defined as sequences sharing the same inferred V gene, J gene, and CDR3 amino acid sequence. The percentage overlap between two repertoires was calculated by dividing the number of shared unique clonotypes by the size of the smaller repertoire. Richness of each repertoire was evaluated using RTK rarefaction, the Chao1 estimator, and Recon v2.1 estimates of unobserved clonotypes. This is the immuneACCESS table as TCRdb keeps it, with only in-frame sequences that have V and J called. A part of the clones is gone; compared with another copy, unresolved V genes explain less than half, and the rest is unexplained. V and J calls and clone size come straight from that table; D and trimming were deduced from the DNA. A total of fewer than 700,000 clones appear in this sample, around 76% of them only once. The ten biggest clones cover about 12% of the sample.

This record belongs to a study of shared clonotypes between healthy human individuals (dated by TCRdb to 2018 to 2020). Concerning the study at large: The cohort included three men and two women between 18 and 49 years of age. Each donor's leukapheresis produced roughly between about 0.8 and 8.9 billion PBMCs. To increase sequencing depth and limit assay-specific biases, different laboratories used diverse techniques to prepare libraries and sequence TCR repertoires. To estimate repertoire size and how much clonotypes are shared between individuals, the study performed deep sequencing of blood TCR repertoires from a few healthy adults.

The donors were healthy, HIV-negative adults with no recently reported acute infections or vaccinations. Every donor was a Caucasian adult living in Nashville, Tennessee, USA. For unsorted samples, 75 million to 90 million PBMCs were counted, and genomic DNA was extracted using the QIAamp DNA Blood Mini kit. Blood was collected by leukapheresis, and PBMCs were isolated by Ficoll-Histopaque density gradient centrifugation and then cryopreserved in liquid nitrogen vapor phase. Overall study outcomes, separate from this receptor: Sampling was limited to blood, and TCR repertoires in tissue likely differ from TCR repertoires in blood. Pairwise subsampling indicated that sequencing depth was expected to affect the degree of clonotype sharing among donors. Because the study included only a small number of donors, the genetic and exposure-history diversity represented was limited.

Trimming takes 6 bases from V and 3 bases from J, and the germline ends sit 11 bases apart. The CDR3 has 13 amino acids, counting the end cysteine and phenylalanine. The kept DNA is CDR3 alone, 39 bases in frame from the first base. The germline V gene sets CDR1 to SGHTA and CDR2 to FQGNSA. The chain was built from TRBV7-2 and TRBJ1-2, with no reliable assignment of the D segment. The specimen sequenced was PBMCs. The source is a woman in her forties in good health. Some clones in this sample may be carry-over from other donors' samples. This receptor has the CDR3 CASSQEGYYGYTF. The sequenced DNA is TGTGCCAGCAGTCAGGAGGGTTACTATGGCTACACCTTC.